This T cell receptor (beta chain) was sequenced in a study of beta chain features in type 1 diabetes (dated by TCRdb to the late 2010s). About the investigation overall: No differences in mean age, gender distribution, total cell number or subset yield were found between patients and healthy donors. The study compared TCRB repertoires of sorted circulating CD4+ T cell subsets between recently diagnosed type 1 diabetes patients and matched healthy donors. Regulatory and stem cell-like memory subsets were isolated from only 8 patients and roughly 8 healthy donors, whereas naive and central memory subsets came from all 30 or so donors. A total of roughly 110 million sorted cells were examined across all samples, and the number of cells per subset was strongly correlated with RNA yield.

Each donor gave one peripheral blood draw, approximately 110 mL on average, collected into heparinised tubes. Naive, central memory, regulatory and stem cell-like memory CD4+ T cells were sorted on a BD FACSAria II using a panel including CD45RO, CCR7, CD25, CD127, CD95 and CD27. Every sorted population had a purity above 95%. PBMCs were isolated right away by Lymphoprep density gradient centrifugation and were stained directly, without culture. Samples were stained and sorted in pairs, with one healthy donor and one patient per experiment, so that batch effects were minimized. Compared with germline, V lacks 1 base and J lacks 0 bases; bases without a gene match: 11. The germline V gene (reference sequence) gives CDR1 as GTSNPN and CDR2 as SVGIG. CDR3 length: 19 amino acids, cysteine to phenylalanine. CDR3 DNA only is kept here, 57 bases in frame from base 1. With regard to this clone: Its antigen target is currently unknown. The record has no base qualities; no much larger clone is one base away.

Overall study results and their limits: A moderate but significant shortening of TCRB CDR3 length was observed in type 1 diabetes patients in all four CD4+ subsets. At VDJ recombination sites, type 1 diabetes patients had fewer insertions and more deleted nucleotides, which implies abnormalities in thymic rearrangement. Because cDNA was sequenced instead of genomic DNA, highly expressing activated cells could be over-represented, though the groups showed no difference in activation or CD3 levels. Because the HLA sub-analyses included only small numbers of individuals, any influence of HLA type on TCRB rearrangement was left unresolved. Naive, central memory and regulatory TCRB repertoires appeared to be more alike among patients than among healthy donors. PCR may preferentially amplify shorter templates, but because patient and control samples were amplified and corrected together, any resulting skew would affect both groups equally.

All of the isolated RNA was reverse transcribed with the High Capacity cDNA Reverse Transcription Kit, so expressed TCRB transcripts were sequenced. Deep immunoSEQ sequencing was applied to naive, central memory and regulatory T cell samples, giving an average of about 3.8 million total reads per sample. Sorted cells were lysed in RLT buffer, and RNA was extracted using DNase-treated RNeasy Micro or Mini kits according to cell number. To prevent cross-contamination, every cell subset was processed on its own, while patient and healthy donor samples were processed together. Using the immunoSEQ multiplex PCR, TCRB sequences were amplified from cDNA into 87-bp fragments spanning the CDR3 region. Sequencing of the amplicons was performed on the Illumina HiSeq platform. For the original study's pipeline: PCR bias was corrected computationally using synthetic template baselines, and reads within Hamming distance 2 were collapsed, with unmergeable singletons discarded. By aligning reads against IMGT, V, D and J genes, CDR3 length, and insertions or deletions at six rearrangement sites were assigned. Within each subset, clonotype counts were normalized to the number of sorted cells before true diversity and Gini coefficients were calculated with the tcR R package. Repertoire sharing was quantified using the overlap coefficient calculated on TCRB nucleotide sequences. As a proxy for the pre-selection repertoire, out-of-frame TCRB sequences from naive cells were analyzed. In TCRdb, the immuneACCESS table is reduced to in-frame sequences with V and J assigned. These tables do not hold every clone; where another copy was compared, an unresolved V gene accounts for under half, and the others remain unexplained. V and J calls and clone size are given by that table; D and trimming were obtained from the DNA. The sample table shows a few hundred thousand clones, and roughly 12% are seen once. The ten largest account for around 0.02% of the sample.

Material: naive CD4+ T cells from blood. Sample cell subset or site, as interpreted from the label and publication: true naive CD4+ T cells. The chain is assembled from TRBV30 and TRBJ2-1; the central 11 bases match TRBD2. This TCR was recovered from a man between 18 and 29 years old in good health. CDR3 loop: CAWSAGTSGPSSSYNEQFF. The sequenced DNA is TGTGCCTGGAGTGCGGGGACTAGCGGTCCGAGTAGCTCCTACAATGAGCAGTTCTTC.